These 14 T cell receptor beta chains originate from one sample sequenced in a study of cytomegalovirus exposure and HLA in healthy donors. The assay was immunoSEQ multiplex PCR, and TCRdb's table has in-frame clones only and misses some. The repertoire holds about 200,000 clones, more than 65% seen once, with 13% in the top ten. Sequenced sample: PBMCs. The source is a woman aged 25 to 39 in good health and CMV-seropositive.

CDR3 in DNA: TGTGCCAGCAGCTTAGAGGTTGACTATCAGTTCTTC. The encoded protein is CASSLEVDYQFF. The chain recombines TRBV11-2 with TRBJ2-1, with D tentatively TRBD2 (5 bases). From germline, CDR1 is SGHAT and CDR2 FQNNGV. The ends were cut back, 0 bases at V and 13 bases at J, with 10 bases in the middle. The CDR3 consists of 12 residues.

The chain joins TRBV9 to TRBJ1-1; 9 positions match TRBD1. The CDR3 loop spans 15 amino acids. The V segment lost 2 bases and the J segment 8 bases; nucleotides outside the gene matches: 10. From germline, CDR1 is SGDLS and CDR2 YYNGEE. DNA of the CDR3: TGTGCCAGCAGCGTTCGGGACAGGGACATCGCCGAAGCTTTCTTT. Protein: CASSVRDRDIAEAFF.

The CDR3 is CASSLGGWAGATYEQYF. The CDR3 DNA reads as TGTGCCAGCAGCCTCGGGGGTTGGGCGGGGGCCACCTACGAGCAGTACTTC. The rearrangement uses TRBV7-8 and TRBJ2-7, with a possible D match to TRBD2 (7 bases). Per the germline V gene, CDR1 is SGHVS and CDR2 is FQNEAQ. V was shortened by 5 bases and J by 2 bases, with 22 bases between the two germline ends. There are 17 residues in the CDR3.

The chain joins TRBV11-2 to TRBJ1-2; 7 bases are shared with TRBD1. Germline assignment: CDR1 SGHAT and CDR2 FQNNGV. J was trimmed by 3 bases and V by 3 bases; bases with no gene match: 4. This CDR3 region has 14 residues. Here the CDR3 DNA reads TGTGCCAGCAGCTTTGGGCAGGGGGACTATGGCTACACCTTC. Protein: CASSFGQGDYGYTF.

This clone has just a few counts. The chain recombines TRBV5-1 with TRBJ1-2; 11 bases align to TRBD1. J gave up 3 bases and V 0 bases, and 7 bases lay outside the gene matches. The CDR3 covers 17 residues. CDR1 and CDR2 (germline): SGHRS, YFSETQ. The CDR3 DNA sequence: TGCGCCAGCAGCTTGGAGTGGGGACAGGGGGGAGACTATGGCTACACCTTC. Amino acids: CASSLEWGQGGDYGYTF.

The J gene is TRBJ2-7, the V gene TRBV5-1, with 14 bases identical to TRBD2. Trimming took 6 bases from V and 4 from J; bases not matched to a gene: 3. This CDR3 contains 14 residues. Germline V gene data show CDR1 as SGHRS and CDR2 as YFSETQ. Here the CDR3 DNA reads TGCGCCAGCACCGGGACTAGCGGGAGTTACGAGCAGTACTTC. Residues: CASTGTSGSYEQYF. Supplemented by reference TRBV5-1 and TRBJ2-7, the full variable domain reads KAGVTQTPRYLIKTRGQQVTLSCSPISGHRSVSWYQQTPGQGLQFLFEYFSETQRNKGNFPGRFSGRQFSNSRSEMNVSTLELGDSALYLCASTGTSGSYEQYFGPGTRLTVT.

This clone has more than one count but fewer than ten. The rearrangement uses TRBV4-2 and TRBJ1-5; TRBD1 might be the D (5 bases). Germline CDR1 is LGHNA and CDR2 is YNFKEQ. Trimming took 0 bases from V and 5 from J, leaving 11 bases between them. The CDR3 is 15 amino acids. The CDR3 region is CASSQEEGPYQPQHF. For the CDR3, the DNA is TGTGCCAGCAGCCAAGAGGAGGGGCCCTATCAGCCCCAGCATTTT.

The chain is built from TRBV27 and TRBJ2-7; TRBD2 matches 9 bases. The CDR3 totals 14 residues. V shed 6 bases and J 4 bases; nucleotides not matched to a gene: 7. Germline CDR1 reads MNHEY; CDR2 reads SMNVEV (reference sequence). CDR3 sequence: CASRELAGLYEQYF. The CDR3, as DNA: TGTGCCAGCAGGGAGCTAGCGGGGTTATACGAGCAGTACTTC.

The chain links TRBV7-6 to TRBJ1-4; D perhaps matches TRBD1 (5 bases). CDR3 size: 15 residues. V lost 3 bases and J 3 bases, leaving 11 bases between the germline ends. Germline CDR1 SGHVS, CDR2 FNYEAQ. CDR3 in amino acids: CASSLWGGSNEKLFF. CDR3 DNA: TGTGCCAGCAGCTTGTGGGGGGGTTCTAATGAAAAACTGTTTTTT.

V and J are TRBV7-2 and TRBJ2-7, with 7 bases matching TRBD1. The germline gives CDR1 SGHTA, CDR2 FQGNSA. Unmatched junction bases numbered 10, after V lost 4 bases and J lost 1 base. The CDR3 runs 16 residues. CDR3 bases: TGTGCCAGCAGCTCGGTTGGAACAGGGGCATCCTACGAGCAGTACTTC. Protein: CASSSVGTGASYEQYF.

V gene TRBV7-8 combines with J gene TRBJ2-2; 10 nucleotides align to TRBD2. J gave up 5 bases and V 6 bases, and 6 bases lay outside the gene matches. The CDR3 loop spans 15 amino acids. CDR1 and CDR2 (germline): SGHVS, FQNEAQ. The CDR3 sequence: CASRLGLAETGELFF. The CDR3 coding sequence is TGTGCCAGCAGACTAGGACTAGCGGAGACCGGGGAGCTGTTTTTT.

The genes are TRBV2 and TRBJ2-1, with TRBD1 as a possible D gene (6 bases). Trimming took off 10 bases at V and 4 bases at J, with 17 bases between the two ends. CDR1 and CDR2 (germline): SNHLY, FYNNEI. The CDR3 runs to 14 residues. The CDR3 protein is CATQQGNRYNEQFF. Here the CDR3 DNA reads TGTGCCACCCAACAGGGTAATCGATACAATGAGCAGTTCTTC.

The chain employs TRBV11-2 and TRBJ2-1, with 7 bases matching TRBD2. The germline gives CDR1 SGHAT, CDR2 FQNNGV. The length of the CDR3 is 15 residues. V was pared by 6 bases and J by 9 bases, with 14 bases of the junction left unmatched. The CDR3 protein is CASRNREVDSAEQFF. The DNA of the CDR3 is TGTGCCAGCAGAAATCGGGAGGTCGACTCCGCTGAGCAGTTCTTC.

V is TRBV5-1 and J is TRBJ2-7; D is uncertain. Trimming pared 0 bases from V and 2 bases from J, leaving 9 bases between. The CDR3 loop spans 14 amino acids. Germline CDR1 SGHRS, CDR2 YFSETQ. The CDR3 protein is CASSLGAGPYEQYF. The CDR3, as DNA: TGCGCCAGCAGCTTGGGGGCCGGTCCCTACGAGCAGTACTTC. Using reference TRBV5-1 and TRBJ2-7 for the parts outside the CDR3, the full variable domain is KAGVTQTPRYLIKTRGQQVTLSCSPISGHRSVSWYQQTPGQGLQFLFEYFSETQRNKGNFPGRFSGRQFSNSRSEMNVSTLELGDSALYLCASSLGAGPYEQYFGPGTRLTVT.